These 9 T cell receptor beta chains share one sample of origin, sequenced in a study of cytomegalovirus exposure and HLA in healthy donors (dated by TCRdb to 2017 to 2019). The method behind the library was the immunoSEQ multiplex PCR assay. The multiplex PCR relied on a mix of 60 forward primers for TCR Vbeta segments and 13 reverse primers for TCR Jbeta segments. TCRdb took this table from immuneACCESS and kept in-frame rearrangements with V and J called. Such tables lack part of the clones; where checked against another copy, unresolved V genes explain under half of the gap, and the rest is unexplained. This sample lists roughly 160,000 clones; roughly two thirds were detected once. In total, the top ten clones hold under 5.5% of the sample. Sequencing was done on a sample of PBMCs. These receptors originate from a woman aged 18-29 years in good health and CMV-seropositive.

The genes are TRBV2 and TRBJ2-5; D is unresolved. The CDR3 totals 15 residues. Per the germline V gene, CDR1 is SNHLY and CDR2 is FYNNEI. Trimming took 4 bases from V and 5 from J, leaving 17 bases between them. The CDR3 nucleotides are TGTGCCAGCAGTGGGCTAGTACCCCTTCTGGAGACCCAGTACTTC. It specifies CASSGLVPLLETQYF.

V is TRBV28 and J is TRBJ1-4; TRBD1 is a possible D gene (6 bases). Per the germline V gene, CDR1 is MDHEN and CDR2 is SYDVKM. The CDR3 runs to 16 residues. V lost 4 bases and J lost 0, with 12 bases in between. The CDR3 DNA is TGTGCCAGCAGTTCTCGACCAGGGGCAACTAATGAAAAACTGTTTTTT. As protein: CASSSRPGATNEKLFF.

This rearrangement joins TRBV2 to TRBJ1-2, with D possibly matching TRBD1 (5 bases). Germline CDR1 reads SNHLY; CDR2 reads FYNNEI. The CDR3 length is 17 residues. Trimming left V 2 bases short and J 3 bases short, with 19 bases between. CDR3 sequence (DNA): TGTGCCAGCAGTGAAACTTCCTTTACGGAAGGGGACTATGGCTACACCTTC. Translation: CASSETSFTEGDYGYTF.

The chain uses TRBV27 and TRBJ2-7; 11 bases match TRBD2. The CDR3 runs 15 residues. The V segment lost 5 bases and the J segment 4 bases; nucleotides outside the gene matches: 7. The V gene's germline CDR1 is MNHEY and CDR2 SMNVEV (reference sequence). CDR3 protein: CASSLASGGLYEQYF. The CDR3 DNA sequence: TGTGCCAGCAGTCTCGCTAGCGGGGGGTTATACGAGCAGTACTTC.

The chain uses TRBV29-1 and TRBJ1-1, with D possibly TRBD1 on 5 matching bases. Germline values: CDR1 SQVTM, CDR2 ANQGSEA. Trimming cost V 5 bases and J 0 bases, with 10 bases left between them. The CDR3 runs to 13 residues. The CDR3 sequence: CSVPGPMNTEAFF. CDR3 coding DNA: TGCAGCGTTCCAGGGCCCATGAACACTGAAGCTTTCTTT. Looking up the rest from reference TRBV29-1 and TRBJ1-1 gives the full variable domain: SAVISQKPSRDICQRGTSLTIQCQVDSQVTMMFWYRQQPGQSLTLIATANQGSEATYESGFVIDKFPISRPNLTFSTLTVSNMSPEDSSIYLCSVPGPMNTEAFFGQGTRLTVV.

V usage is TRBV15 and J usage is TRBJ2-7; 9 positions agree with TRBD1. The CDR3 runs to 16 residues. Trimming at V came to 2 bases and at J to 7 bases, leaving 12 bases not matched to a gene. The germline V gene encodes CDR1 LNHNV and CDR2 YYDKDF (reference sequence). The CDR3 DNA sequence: TGTGCCACCAGCAGACTCGTTGACAGGGGGATTAATGAGCAGTACTTC. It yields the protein CATSRLVDRGINEQYF.

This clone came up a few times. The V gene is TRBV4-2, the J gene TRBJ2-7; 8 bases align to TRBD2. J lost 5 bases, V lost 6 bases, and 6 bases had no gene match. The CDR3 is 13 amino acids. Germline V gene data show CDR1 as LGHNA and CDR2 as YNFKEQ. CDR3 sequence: CASSSGTENEQYF. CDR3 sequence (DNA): TGTGCCAGCAGTAGCGGGACGGAAAACGAGCAGTACTTC.

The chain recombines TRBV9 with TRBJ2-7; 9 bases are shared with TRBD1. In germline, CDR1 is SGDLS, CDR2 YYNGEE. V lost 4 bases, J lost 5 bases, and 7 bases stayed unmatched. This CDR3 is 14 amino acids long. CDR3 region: CASSPRQGGHEQYF. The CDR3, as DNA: TGTGCCAGCAGCCCCCGACAGGGGGGCCACGAGCAGTACTTC. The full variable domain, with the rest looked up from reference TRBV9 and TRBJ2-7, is DSGVTQTPKHLITATGQRVTLRCSPRSGDLSVYWYQQSLDQGLQFLIQYYNGEERAKGNILERFSAQQFPDLHSELNLSSLELGDSALYFCASSPRQGGHEQYFGPGTRLTVT.

The CDR3 reads CASSVPRRRSPLHF. The CDR3 bases are TGTGCCAGCAGTGTGCCTAGACGTCGTTCACCCCTCCACTTT. The chain carries TRBV6-4 and TRBJ1-6; D gene uncertain. V dropped 4 bases and J dropped 9 bases, with 13 bases sitting between them. Germline V gene lookup returns CDR1 MRHNA and CDR2 SNTAGT. The CDR3 runs 14 residues.